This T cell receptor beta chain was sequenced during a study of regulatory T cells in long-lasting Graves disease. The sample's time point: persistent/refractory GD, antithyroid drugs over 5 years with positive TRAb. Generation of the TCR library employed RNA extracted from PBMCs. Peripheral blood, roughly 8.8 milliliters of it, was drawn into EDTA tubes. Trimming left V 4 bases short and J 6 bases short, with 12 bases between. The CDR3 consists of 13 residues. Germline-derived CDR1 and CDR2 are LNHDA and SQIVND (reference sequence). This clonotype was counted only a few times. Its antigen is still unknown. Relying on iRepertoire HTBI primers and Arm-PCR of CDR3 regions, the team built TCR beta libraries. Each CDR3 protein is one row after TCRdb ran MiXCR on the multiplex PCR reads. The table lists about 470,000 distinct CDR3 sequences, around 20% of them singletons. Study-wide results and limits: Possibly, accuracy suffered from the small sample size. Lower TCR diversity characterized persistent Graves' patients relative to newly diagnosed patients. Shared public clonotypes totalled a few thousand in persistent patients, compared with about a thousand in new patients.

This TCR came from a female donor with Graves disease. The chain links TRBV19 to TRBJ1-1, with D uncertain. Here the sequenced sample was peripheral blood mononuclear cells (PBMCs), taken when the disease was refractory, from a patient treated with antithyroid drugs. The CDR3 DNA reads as TGTGCCAGTAGTACTGGCATTCGGGCTGAAGCTTTCTTT. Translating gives CASSTGIRAEAFF.